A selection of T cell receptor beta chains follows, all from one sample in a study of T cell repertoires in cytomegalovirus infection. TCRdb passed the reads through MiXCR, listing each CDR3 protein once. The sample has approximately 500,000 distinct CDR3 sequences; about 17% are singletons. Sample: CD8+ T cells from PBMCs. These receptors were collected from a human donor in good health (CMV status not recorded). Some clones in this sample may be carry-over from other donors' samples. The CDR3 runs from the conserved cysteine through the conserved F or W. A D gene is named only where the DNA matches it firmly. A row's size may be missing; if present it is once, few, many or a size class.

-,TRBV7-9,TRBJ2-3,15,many,CASSPVAGNTDTQYF,TGTGCCAGCAGCCCCGTGGCAGGGAACACAGATACGCAGTATTTT
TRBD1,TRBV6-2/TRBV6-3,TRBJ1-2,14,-,CASSQEDRDYGYTF,TGTGCCAGCAGCCAGGAGGACAGGGATTATGGCTACACCTTC
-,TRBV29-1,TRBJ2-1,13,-,CSVEGKRFNEQFF,TGCAGCGTTGAAGGAAAGCGGTTCAATGAGCAGTTCTTC
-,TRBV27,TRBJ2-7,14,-,CASSSSKGGDEQYF,TGTGCCAGCAGTTCATCTAAAGGAGGGGACGAGCAGTACTTC
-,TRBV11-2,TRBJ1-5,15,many,CASSRGAGSHQPQHF,TGTGCCAGCAGCCGGGGGGCAGGGTCCCATCAGCCCCAGCATTTT
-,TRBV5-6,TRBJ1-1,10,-,CASSRGEAFF,TGTGCCAGCAGCAGGGGGGAAGCTTTCTTT
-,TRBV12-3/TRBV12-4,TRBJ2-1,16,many,CASRNSGTDSYNEQFF,TGTGCCAGCAGAAACAGCGGGACAGACTCCTACAATGAGCAGTTCTTC
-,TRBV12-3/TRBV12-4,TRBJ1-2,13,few,CASSLKSAYGYTF,TGTGCCAGCAGTTTAAAGTCAGCTTATGGCTACACCTTC
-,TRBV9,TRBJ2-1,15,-,CASSVRVSSYNEQFF,TGTGCCAGCAGCGTAAGGGTAAGCTCCTACAATGAGCAGTTCTTC
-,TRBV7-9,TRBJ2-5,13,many,CASSLEPRETQYF,TGTGCCAGCAGCTTAGAACCTCGGGAGACCCAGTACTTC
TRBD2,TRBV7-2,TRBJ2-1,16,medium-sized,CASSSTGLAGLNEQFF,TGTGCCAGCAGCTCCACCGGACTAGCGGGATTAAATGAGCAGTTCTTC
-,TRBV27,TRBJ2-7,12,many,CASKTGSYEQYF,TGTGCCAGCAAAACGGGTTCCTACGAGCAGTACTTC
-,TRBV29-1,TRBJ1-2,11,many,CSVETNYGYTF,TGCAGCGTTGAAACTAACTATGGCTACACCTTC
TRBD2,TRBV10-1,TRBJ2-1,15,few,CASSERAGDYNEQFF,TGCGCCAGCAGTGAGAGAGCGGGGGACTACAATGAGCAGTTCTTC
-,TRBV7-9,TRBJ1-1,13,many,CASNPDGHTEAFF,TGTGCCAGCAACCCGGACGGGCACACTGAAGCTTTCTTT
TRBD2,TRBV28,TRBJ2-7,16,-,CASHDGLADTTYEQYF,TGTGCCAGCCACGACGGACTAGCGGACACCACCTACGAGCAGTACTTC
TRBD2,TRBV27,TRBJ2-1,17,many,CASQGTSGRNSYNEQFF,TGTGCCAGCCAGGGGACTAGCGGGAGGAATTCCTACAATGAGCAGTTCTTC
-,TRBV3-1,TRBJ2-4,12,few,CASSQDPRKQYF,TGTGCCAGCAGCCAAGATCCACGGAAACAGTACTTC
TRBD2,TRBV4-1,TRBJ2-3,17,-,CASSQELLAGGTDTQYF,TGCGCCAGCAGCCAAGAACTACTAGCGGGGGGGACAGATACGCAGTATTTT
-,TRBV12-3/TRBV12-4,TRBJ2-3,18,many,CASSFSAPEPWATDTQYF,TGTGCCAGCAGTTTCTCAGCCCCCGAACCATGGGCCACAGATACGCAGTATTTT
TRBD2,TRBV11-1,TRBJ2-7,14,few,CASSFAEGGREQYF,TGTGCCAGCAGCTTTGCGGAAGGCGGGAGGGAGCAGTACTTC
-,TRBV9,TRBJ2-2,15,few,CASSVSGSNTGELFF,TGTGCCAGCAGCGTTTCCGGGTCGAACACCGGGGAGCTGTTTTTT
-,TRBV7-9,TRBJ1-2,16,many,CASSLSWRVIDYGYTF,TGTGCCAGCAGCTTGTCGTGGAGGGTTATTGACTATGGCTACACCTTC
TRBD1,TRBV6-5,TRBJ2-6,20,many,CASSYYRDRGSPSGANVLTF,TGTGCCAGCAGTTATTACCGGGACAGGGGATCCCCTTCTGGGGCCAACGTCCTGACTTTC
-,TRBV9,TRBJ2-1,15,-,CASSVDGRTYNEQFF,TGTGCCAGCAGCGTAGACGGACGGACCTACAATGAGCAGTTCTTC
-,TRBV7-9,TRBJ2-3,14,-,CASSLYRDPDTQYF,TGTGCCAGCAGCTTATACAGGGACCCAGATACGCAGTATTTT
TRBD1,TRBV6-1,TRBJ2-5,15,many,CASSEDRGHQETQYF,TGTGCCAGCAGTGAGGACAGGGGACACCAAGAGACCCAGTACTTC
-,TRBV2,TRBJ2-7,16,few,CASSEPSTRETYEQYF,TGTGCCAGCAGTGAACCATCGACTAGGGAGACCTACGAGCAGTACTTC
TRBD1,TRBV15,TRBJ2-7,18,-,CATSRNIGIRTGANEQYF,TGTGCCACCAGCAGAAATATCGGGATTAGGACAGGCGCCAACGAGCAGTACTTC
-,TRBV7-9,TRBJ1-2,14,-,CASSTETGRLSYTF,TGTGCCAGCAGCACGGAGACTGGAAGGTTGAGCTACACCTTC
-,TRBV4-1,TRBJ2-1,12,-,CASSPGQYEQFF,TGCGCCAGCAGCCCCGGCCAATATGAGCAGTTCTTC
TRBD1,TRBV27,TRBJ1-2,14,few,CASRPGTGAEGYTF,TGTGCCAGCAGACCAGGGACAGGGGCGGAGGGCTACACCTTC
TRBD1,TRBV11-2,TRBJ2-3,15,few,CASSLTGGNADTQYF,TGTGCCAGCAGCTTGACAGGGGGTAACGCAGATACGCAGTATTTT
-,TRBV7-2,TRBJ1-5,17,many,CASSLVPRGYSNQPQHF,TGTGCCAGCAGCTTAGTGCCCCGGGGTTATAGCAATCAGCCCCAGCATTTT
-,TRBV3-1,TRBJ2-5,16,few,CASSQDERIFQETQYF,TGTGCCAGCAGCCAAGATGAGAGGATATTCCAAGAGACCCAGTACTTC
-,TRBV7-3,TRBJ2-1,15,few,CASSLIAGSLNEQFF,TGTGCCAGCAGCTTAATTGCCGGGAGTTTGAATGAGCAGTTCTTC
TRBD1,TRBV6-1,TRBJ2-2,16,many,CASSHRQGDSTGELFF,TGTGCCAGCAGTCATAGACAGGGGGATAGCACCGGGGAGCTGTTTTTT
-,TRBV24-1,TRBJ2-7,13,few,CATRDSTGNEQYF,TGTGCCACCAGGGACTCCACTGGGAACGAGCAGTACTTC
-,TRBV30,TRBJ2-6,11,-,CAWRGRDVLTF,TGTGCCTGGAGAGGCCGGGACGTCCTGACTTTC
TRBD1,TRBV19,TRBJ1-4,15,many,CAISTSGTGLEKLFF,TGTGCCATTTCGACGTCCGGGACAGGGTTGGAAAAACTGTTTTTT
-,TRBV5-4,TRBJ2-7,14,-,CASTPGTSTYEQYF,TGTGCCAGCACTCCCGGGACGTCGACCTACGAGCAGTACTTC
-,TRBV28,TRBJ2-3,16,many,CASSFNSYTGTDTQYF,TGTGCCAGCAGCTTCAACTCTTATACGGGCACAGATACGCAGTATTTT
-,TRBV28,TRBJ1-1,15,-,CASSPVGVGNTEAFF,TGTGCCAGCAGCCCGGTAGGGGTGGGGAACACTGAAGCTTTCTTT
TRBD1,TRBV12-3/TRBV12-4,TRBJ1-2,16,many,CASSLAQQGRDYGYTF,TGTGCCAGCAGTTTAGCCCAACAGGGGAGGGACTATGGCTACACCTTC
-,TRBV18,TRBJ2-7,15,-,CASSPDGGGSYEQYF,TGTGCCAGCTCACCCGACGGTGGAGGAAGCTACGAGCAGTACTTC
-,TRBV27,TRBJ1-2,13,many,CASSLSGPHGYTF,TGTGCCAGCAGTTTATCGGGTCCCCATGGCTACACCTTC
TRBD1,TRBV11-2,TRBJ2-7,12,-,CASSRSTGWQYF,TGTGCCAGCAGCCGTTCGACAGGGTGGCAGTACTTC
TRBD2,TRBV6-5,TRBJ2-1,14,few,CASSYAAGGREQFF,TGTGCCAGCAGTTACGCGGCGGGGGGAAGGGAGCAGTTCTTC
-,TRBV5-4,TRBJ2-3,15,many,CASSLKRESTDTQYF,TGTGCCAGCAGCTTGAAACGGGAGTCAACAGATACGCAGTATTTT
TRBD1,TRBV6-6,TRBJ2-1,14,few,CASSYSTGVNEQFF,TGTGCCAGCAGTTACTCTACAGGGGTCAATGAGCAGTTCTTC
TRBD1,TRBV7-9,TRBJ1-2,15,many,CASSEGQGAGYGYTF,TGTGCCAGCAGCGAAGGACAGGGGGCTGGCTATGGCTACACCTTC
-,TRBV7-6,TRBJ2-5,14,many,CASSLGGGQETQYF,TGTGCCAGCAGCTTAGGTGGAGGGCAAGAGACCCAGTACTTC
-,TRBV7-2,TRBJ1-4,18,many,CASSLNWDYREMGEKLFF,TGTGCCAGCAGCTTGAATTGGGACTACAGGGAAATGGGGGAAAAACTGTTTTTT